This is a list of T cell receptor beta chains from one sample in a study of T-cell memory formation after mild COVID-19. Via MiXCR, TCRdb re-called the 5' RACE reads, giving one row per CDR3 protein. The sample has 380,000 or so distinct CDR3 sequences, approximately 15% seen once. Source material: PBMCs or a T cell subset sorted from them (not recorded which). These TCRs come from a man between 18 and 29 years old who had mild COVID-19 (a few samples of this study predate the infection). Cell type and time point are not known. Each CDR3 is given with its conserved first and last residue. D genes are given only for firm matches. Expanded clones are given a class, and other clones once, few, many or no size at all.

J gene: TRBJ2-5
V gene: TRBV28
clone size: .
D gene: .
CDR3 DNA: TGTGCCAGCAAAGGAATTGACAGGCCCGGGGAGACCCAGTACTTC
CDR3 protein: CASKGIDRPGETQYF

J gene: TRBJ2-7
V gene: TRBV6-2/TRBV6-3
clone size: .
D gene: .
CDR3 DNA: TGTGCCAGCAGTTACACCCTCGGGTACGATCAGTACTTC
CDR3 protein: CASSYTLGYDQYF

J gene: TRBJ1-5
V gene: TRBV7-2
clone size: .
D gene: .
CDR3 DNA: TGTGCCAGCAGCTTAGGTACTCCTGGGCCCCAGCATTTT
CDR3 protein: CASSLGTPGPQHF

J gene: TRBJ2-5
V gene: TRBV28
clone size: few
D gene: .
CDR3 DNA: TGTGCCAGCAGTCCCACACGGGTAGAGACCCAGTACTTC
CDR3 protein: CASSPTRVETQYF

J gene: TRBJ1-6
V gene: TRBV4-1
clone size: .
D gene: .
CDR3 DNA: TGCGCCAGCAGCTACGACAGGCTTTCACCCCTCCACTTT
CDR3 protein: CASSYDRLSPLHF

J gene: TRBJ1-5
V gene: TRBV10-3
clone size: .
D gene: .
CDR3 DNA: TGTGCCATCAGTGAGTCGACTATGGGGACCCAGCATTTT
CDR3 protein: CAISESTMGTQHF

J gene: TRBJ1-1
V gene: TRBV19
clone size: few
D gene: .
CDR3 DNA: TGTGCCAGTAGTATATGGCAGGCGAACACTGAAGCTTTCTTT
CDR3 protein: CASSIWQANTEAFF

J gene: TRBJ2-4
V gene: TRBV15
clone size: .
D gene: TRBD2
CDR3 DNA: TGTGCCACCAGCAGGTTACTTAGCGGGGGGCTCGGCAAAAACATTCAGTACTTC
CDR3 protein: CATSRLLSGGLGKNIQYF

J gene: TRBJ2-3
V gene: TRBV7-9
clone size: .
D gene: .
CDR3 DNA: TGTGCCAGCAGAAAGACAGGTAGCGATACGCAGTATTTT
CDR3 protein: CASRKTGSDTQYF

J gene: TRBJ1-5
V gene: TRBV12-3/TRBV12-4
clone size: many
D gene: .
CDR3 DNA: TGTGCCAGCAGTTTGATGGGGAATCAGCCCCAGCATTTT
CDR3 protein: CASSLMGNQPQHF

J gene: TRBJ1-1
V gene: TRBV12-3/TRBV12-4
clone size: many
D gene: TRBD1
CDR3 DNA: TGTGCCAGCAGTCCAATCCGGGACAGGAGAGGGACTGAAGCTTTCTTT
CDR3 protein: CASSPIRDRRGTEAFF